This T cell receptor (beta chain) was sequenced during a study of T cells in narcolepsy. Study-level results: Blood of same and different patients, but not healthy controls, reportedly held recurring autoreactive clonotypes. Autoreactive HCRT-specific and TRIB2-specific clonotypes were marked in same-patient CSF-versus-blood CD4+ comparisons.

Here immunoSEQ multiplex PCR was the method, and the copy in TCRdb shows in-frame clones only, minus some. Among roughly 35,000 clones, around 80% were seen once, and the ten largest hold 1% to 1.2%. Details on this clone: Its specificity is not known.

This clonotype originated in a human donor in good health. The sequencing input was memory (CD45RA-) CD4+ T cells from blood.

The CDR3 nucleotides read TGTGCCTGGAGTCTTCGGACAGGGGTTGAAGCTTTCTTT. Amino acid sequence: CAWSLRTGVEAFF. The chain joins TRBV30 to TRBJ1-1; 9 bases are a match to TRBD1. The CDR3 runs 13 residues. J lost 7 bases, V lost 2 bases, and 5 bases had no gene match. Germline lookup yields CDR1 GTSNPN and CDR2 SVGIG (reference sequence).